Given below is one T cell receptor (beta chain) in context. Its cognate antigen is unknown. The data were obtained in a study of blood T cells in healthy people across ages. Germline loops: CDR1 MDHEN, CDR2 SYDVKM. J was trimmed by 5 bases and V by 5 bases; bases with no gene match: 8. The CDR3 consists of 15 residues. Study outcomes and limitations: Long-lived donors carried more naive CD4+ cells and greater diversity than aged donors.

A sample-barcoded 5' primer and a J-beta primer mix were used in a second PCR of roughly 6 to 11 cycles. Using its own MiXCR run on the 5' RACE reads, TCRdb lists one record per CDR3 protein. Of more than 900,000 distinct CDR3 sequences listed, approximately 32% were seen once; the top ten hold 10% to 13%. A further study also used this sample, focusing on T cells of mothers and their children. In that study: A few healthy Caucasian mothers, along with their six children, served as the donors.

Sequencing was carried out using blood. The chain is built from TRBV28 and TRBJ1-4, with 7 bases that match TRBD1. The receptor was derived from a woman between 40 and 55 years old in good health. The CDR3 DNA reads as TGTGCCAGCAGTACCCGGACAGGAACGAATGAAAAACTGTTTTTT. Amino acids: CASSTRTGTNEKLFF.